The rows below give T cell receptor beta chains drawn from one sample of a study of identical twins. TCRdb analysed the 5' RACE reads with MiXCR anew, one entry per CDR3 protein. The sample holds about 190,000 distinct CDR3 sequences, about a sixth seen once. These data also featured in a second study, about T cells expressing NK-cell markers.

The specimen was CD8+ T cells sorted from blood. These receptors were obtained from a woman younger than 30 in good health. Each CDR3 is given with its conserved first and last residue. Fields, in order: D gene, V gene, CDR3 length, J gene, clone size, CDR3 protein, CDR3 DNA. D genes are given only for firm matches. Clone size is given for some rows only: seen once, a few or many times, or a class if the clone is expanded.

TRBD2	TRBV9	17	TRBJ2-2	few	CASSVAKAGGTTGELFF	TGTGCCAGCAGCGTAGCCAAAGCGGGGGGAACCACCGGGGAGCTGTTTTTT
TRBD2	TRBV5-5	15	TRBJ2-1	NA	CASSLGPLAGNEQFF	TGTGCCAGCAGCTTGGGTCCGCTAGCGGGCAATGAGCAGTTCTTC
NA	TRBV4-3	13	TRBJ2-7	NA	CASSQDPVGEQYF	TGCGCCAGCAGCCAAGACCCCGTAGGCGAGCAGTACTTC
TRBD2	TRBV3-1	15	TRBJ2-3	NA	CASCQRTRISDTQYF	TGTGCCTCCTGCCAGAGGACTAGAATCTCGGATACGCAGTATTTT
NA	TRBV5-1	15	TRBJ1-1	NA	CASRTTSRVLTEAFF	TGCGCCAGCAGAACGACGTCCAGGGTACTGACTGAAGCTTTCTTT
TRBD2	TRBV20-1	16	TRBJ2-2	few	CSARPSSGINTGELFF	TGCAGTGCTAGGCCCTCTAGCGGGATTAACACCGGGGAGCTGTTTTTT
TRBD1	TRBV7-9	15	TRBJ1-4	few	CASSSPGQPNEKLFF	TGTGCCAGCAGCTCGCCGGGACAGCCTAATGAAAAACTGTTTTTT
TRBD2	TRBV20-1	12	TRBJ2-3	few	CSRTSVRGTQYF	TGCAGTAGGACTAGCGTCCGGGGTACGCAGTATTTT
TRBD2	TRBV20-1	15	TRBJ2-7	few	CSARNRLAGAYEQYF	TGCAGTGCTAGGAACCGACTAGCGGGAGCCTACGAGCAGTACTTC
NA	TRBV3-1	14	TRBJ2-2	NA	CASSQETNTGELFF	TGTGCCAGCAGCCAAGAGACAAACACCGGGGAGCTGTTTTTT
TRBD2	TRBV20-1	18	TRBJ2-1	few	CSVPTREGRFLGYNEQFF	TGCAGTGTACCAACACGGGAGGGCCGCTTTTTGGGCTACAATGAGCAGTTCTTC
TRBD2	TRBV5-1	15	TRBJ2-7	NA	CASSFALAGGDEQYF	TGCGCCAGCAGCTTCGCATTAGCGGGGGGCGACGAGCAGTACTTC
NA	TRBV2	11	TRBJ1-1	few	CASRAGLEAFF	TGTGCCAGCAGGGCAGGGTTAGAAGCTTTCTTT
NA	TRBV12-3/TRBV12-4	13	TRBJ1-2	few	CATTGQISYGYTF	TGTGCCACCACCGGACAGATAAGCTATGGCTACACCTTC
NA	TRBV7-9	13	TRBJ2-6	NA	CASSPSGANVLIF	TGTGCCAGCAGCCCCAGTGGGGCCAACGTCCTGATTTTC
NA	TRBV10-3	15	TRBJ2-1	NA	CATTVGRQTYNEQFF	TGTGCCACGACAGTGGGGCGGCAGACATACAATGAGCAGTTCTTC
TRBD2	TRBV29-1	17	TRBJ2-7	NA	CSVEEEGSASGGFEQYF	TGCAGCGTTGAAGAGGAGGGGTCCGCTAGCGGGGGGTTCGAGCAGTACTTC
TRBD2	TRBV14	13	TRBJ2-7	many	CASRGTSGYEQYF	TGTGCCAGCAGGGGGACTAGCGGGTACGAGCAGTACTTC
NA	TRBV6-2/TRBV6-3	15	TRBJ2-1	few	CASSPVTGWNNEQFF	TGTGCCAGCAGCCCAGTCACAGGTTGGAACAATGAGCAGTTCTTC
NA	TRBV7-8	13	TRBJ2-7	few	CASSLRGLYEQYF	TGTGCCAGCAGCCTAAGGGGACTCTACGAGCAGTACTTC
NA	TRBV11-3	16	TRBJ2-1	few	CASSPQPGRSHNEQFF	TGTGCCAGCAGCCCCCAGCCGGGGAGAAGCCACAATGAGCAGTTCTTC
NA	TRBV11-2	15	TRBJ2-3	few	CASSLTSGSTDTQYF	TGTGCCAGCAGCTTAACCAGCGGGAGCACAGATACGCAGTATTTT
NA	TRBV27	14	TRBJ2-5	few	CASSSRVDGKTQYF	TGTGCCAGCAGTTCCCGGGTAGATGGAAAGACCCAGTACTTC
TRBD1	TRBV12-3/TRBV12-4	13	TRBJ2-2	NA	CASSLTGGRELFF	TGTGCCAGCAGTCTCACAGGGGGGCGAGAGCTGTTTTTT
NA	TRBV20-1	15	TRBJ2-5	few	CSASEIETAQETQYF	TGCAGTGCTTCGGAAATCGAGACGGCCCAAGAGACCCAGTACTTC
NA	TRBV20-1	16	TRBJ1-1	NA	CSARGAAPGMNTEAFF	TGCAGTGCTAGAGGTGCGGCGCCTGGAATGAACACTGAAGCTTTCTTT
NA	TRBV7-7	16	TRBJ1-5	NA	CASSLGGEADNQPQHF	TGTGCTAGCAGCTTAGGAGGGGAGGCCGACAATCAGCCCCAGCATTTT
NA	TRBV6-2/TRBV6-3	11	TRBJ2-3	many	CASSYPDTQYF	TGTGCCAGCAGCTACCCAGATACGCAGTATTTT
NA	TRBV7-2	15	TRBJ1-2	NA	CASSEQGNANYGYTF	TGTGCCAGCAGCGAACAGGGTAACGCTAACTATGGCTACACCTTC
TRBD1	TRBV11-1	18	TRBJ2-7	few	CASSFSPGTGVRPYEQYF	TGTGCCAGCAGCTTTAGCCCTGGCACAGGGGTCAGACCCTACGAGCAGTACTTC
NA	TRBV29-1	13	TRBJ2-2	few	CSVEGGELGELFF	TGCAGCGTTGAAGGGGGGGAGTTGGGGGAGCTGTTTTTT
NA	TRBV12-3/TRBV12-4	13	TRBJ2-7	many	CASSLSLAYEQYF	TGTGCCAGCAGTTTAAGTCTAGCCTACGAGCAGTACTTC
TRBD1	TRBV5-1	12	TRBJ1-2	few	CASSSRGDGYTF	TGCGCCAGCAGCTCCAGGGGGGACGGCTACACCTTC
NA	TRBV11-2	16	TRBJ2-7	many	CASSLDPSTLGIEQYF	TGTGCCAGCAGCTTAGACCCTAGTACCCTGGGGATCGAGCAGTACTTC
NA	TRBV12-3/TRBV12-4	14	TRBJ2-2	NA	CASSLGTSPGELFF	TGTGCCAGCAGCCTCGGTACATCCCCCGGGGAGCTGTTTTTT
NA	TRBV12-3/TRBV12-4	13	TRBJ1-3	few	CASTWTAGNTIYF	TGTGCCAGCACCTGGACAGCTGGAAACACCATATATTTT
NA	TRBV9	14	TRBJ1-1	few	CASSVHPGDTEAFF	TGTGCCAGCAGCGTACATCCCGGGGACACTGAAGCTTTCTTT
TRBD1	TRBV29-1	14	TRBJ2-5	NA	CSVEDLTGGETQYF	TGCAGCGTTGAAGATCTTACAGGGGGAGAGACCCAGTACTTC
TRBD2	TRBV30	16	TRBJ2-3	NA	CAWSGGLAGMRDTQYF	TGTGCCTGGAGTGGGGGACTAGCGGGAATGAGAGATACGCAGTATTTT
NA	TRBV5-5	13	TRBJ1-1	few	CASSFWANTEAFF	TGTGCCAGCAGCTTTTGGGCGAACACTGAAGCTTTCTTT
TRBD2	TRBV11-2	19	TRBJ2-3	NA	CASSDLAVSSGAYTDTQYF	TGTGCCAGCAGCGATTTAGCGGTTTCTAGCGGGGCTTACACAGATACGCAGTATTTT